This TCR beta chain appears in the sequencing data of a study of blood T cell repertoires in COVID-19. CDR1 SQVTM and CDR2 ANQGSEA come from the germline V gene. CDR3 size: 13 residues. The trim removed 4 bases at V and 4 bases at J, leaving 6 bases unmatched. Method: immunoSEQ multiplex PCR; TCRdb's copy keeps in-frame clones and lacks some. The sample holds about 330,000 clones, more than 90% seen once. What was sequenced was PBMCs or T cells enriched from blood (not recorded which). The chain recombines TRBV29-1 with TRBJ1-1; 7 bases line up with TRBD1. The receptor was isolated from a woman aged 25 to 39 who had recovered from COVID-19. This chain's CDR3 is CSVATGLGTEAFF. The CDR3 DNA reads TGCAGCGTTGCGACAGGGTTGGGCACTGAAGCTTTCTTT.